The 16 T cell receptor beta chains reported below all come from one sample, sequenced in a study of cytomegalovirus exposure and HLA in healthy donors. Assay used: immunoSEQ multiplex PCR; TCRdb lists only in-frame clones, some missing. Of 150,000 to 200,000 clones listed, 85% to 90% are singletons. Sample: PBMCs. Every receptor here comes from a woman younger than 45 in good health and CMV-seronegative.

V and J are TRBV5-4 and TRBJ1-5; possibly TRBD1 for D (6 bases). The CDR3 is 16 amino acids. Trimming took 4 bases from V and 4 from J, leaving 18 bases between them. Germline V gene data show CDR1 as SGHNT and CDR2 as YYREEE (reference sequence). The CDR3 DNA is TGTGCCAGCAGCCAAGAAGACATGGGGGCGAATCAGCCCCAGCATTTT. Protein product: CASSQEDMGANQPQHF.

In the case of this clone: Different DNA sequences within this sample yield the same CDR3. The rearrangement uses TRBV6-6 and TRBJ1-2; the D is unclear. This CDR3 contains 12 residues. The ends were cut back, 2 bases at V and 6 bases at J, with 7 bases in the middle. Germline CDR1 reads MNHNY; CDR2 reads SVGAGI (reference sequence). CDR3 sequence reads: CASSYGGNGYTF. The DNA of the CDR3 is TGTGCCAGCAGTTACGGCGGGAATGGCTACACCTTC.

This chain links TRBV7-9 with TRBJ2-3; the D gene is possibly TRBD2 (5 bases). The germline V and J ends were trimmed by 5 bases and 0 bases, with 12 bases remaining between them. Germline lookup yields CDR1 SEHNR and CDR2 FQNEAQ (reference sequence). The CDR3 contains 15 residues. The CDR3 is CASSPRGPSTDTQYF. As DNA, the CDR3 is TGTGCCAGCAGCCCTCGAGGGCCGAGCACAGATACGCAGTATTTT.

This chain links TRBV28 with TRBJ2-7; D might be TRBD2 (6 bases). CDR3 size: 14 residues. Germline V gene lookup returns CDR1 MDHEN and CDR2 SYDVKM. Trimming took 3 bases from V and 1 from J, leaving 10 bases between them. This CDR3 is CASSFPGASYEQYF. The CDR3 DNA reads TGTGCCAGCAGTTTTCCGGGAGCTTCCTACGAGCAGTACTTC.

The chain joins TRBV30 to TRBJ2-2, with 8 bases lining up with TRBD1. The CDR3 extends over 13 amino acids. Germline V gene sequence: CDR1 GTSNPN, CDR2 SVGIG (reference sequence). V lost 8 bases to trimming and J lost 7 bases; unmatched junction nucleotides: 9. The CDR3 nucleotides are TGTGCCGGATTAACCGGGACAGGCGGGGAGCTGTTTTTT. Residues: CAGLTGTGGELFF. The full variable domain, rest sourced from reference TRBV30 and TRBJ2-2, is SQTIHQWPATLVQPVGSPLSLECTVEGTSNPNLYWYRQAAGRGLQLLFYSVGIGQISSEVPQNLSASRPQDRQFILSSKKLLLSDSGFYLCAGLTGTGGELFFGEGSRLTVL.

CDR3 in amino acids: CASSQDPGLGNEQYF. The DNA for the CDR3 is TGCGCCAGCAGCCAAGATCCAGGACTAGGTAACGAGCAGTACTTC. This chain links TRBV4-3 with TRBJ2-7; 7 positions match TRBD2. Germline lookup yields CDR1 LGHNA and CDR2 YSLEER. The CDR3 runs 15 residues. Germline trimming cut 0 bases from V and 5 bases from J; bases unmatched to any gene: 7.

V usage is TRBV6-5 and J usage is TRBJ2-2, with a tentative D call TRBD1 (5 bases). Germline CDR1 MNHEY, CDR2 SVGAGI. The CDR3 is made up of 14 amino acids. V lost 5 bases and J lost 1, with 8 bases in between. For the CDR3, the DNA is TGTGCCAGCAGTGAAGACAGGAACACCGGGGAGCTGTTTTTT. The encoded protein is CASSEDRNTGELFF.

The gene calls are TRBV5-1 and TRBJ2-1; D could derive from TRBD1 or TRBD2 (5 bases each). The CDR3 totals 16 residues. V gave up 3 bases and J gave up 1 base, with 14 bases separating them. Germline loops: CDR1 SGHRS, CDR2 YFSETQ. CDR3 bases: TGCGCCAGCAGCTCAGGGCGGGCTACTTCCTACAATGAGCAGTTCTTC. Its translation is CASSSGRATSYNEQFF.

The V call is TRBV27, the J call TRBJ1-1, with a tentative D call TRBD1 (6 bases). The V gene lost 6 bases and the J gene lost 4 bases, with 12 bases spanning the gap. The V gene's germline CDR1 is MNHEY and CDR2 SMNVEV (reference sequence). The CDR3 covers 13 residues. Here the CDR3 reads CASRGGGITEAFF. CDR3 in DNA: TGTGCCAGCAGAGGAGGGGGGATCACTGAAGCTTTCTTT.

The chain couples TRBV7-5 to TRBJ2-7. TRBV7-5 is reported as a pseudogene. CDR3 size: 15 residues. CDR3 sequence: CANYGGEASAYEQYF. The DNA for the CDR3 is TGTGCCAACTACGGTGGGGAAGCCTCCGCCTACGAGCAGTACTTC.

This chain joins TRBV5-4 and TRBJ2-7; perhaps TRBD2 as D (6 bases). The length of the CDR3 is 14 residues. Germline V gene lookup returns CDR1 SGHNT and CDR2 YYREEE (reference sequence). V was trimmed by 0 bases and J by 6 bases, leaving 13 bases between them. The CDR3 sequence is CASSLGSSRGEQYF. CDR3 nucleotides: TGTGCCAGCAGCTTGGGTTCTTCGCGGGGCGAGCAGTACTTC.

The CDR3 sequence: CASSQDRTRGVYEQYF. Written as DNA, the CDR3 is TGTGCCAGCAGCCAAGATAGGACAAGGGGAGTCTACGAGCAGTACTTC. The chain combines TRBV4-2 with TRBJ2-7, with D possibly being TRBD1 or TRBD2 (5 bases each). Trimming cost V 0 bases and J 3 bases, with 15 bases left between them. Germline V gives CDR1 LGHNA, CDR2 YNFKEQ. The CDR3 runs to 16 residues.

CDR3 amino acids: CATSSGLASTDTQYF. DNA of the CDR3: TGTGCCACCAGCAGTGGACTAGCTAGCACAGATACGCAGTATTTT. This chain links TRBV15 with TRBJ2-3; TRBD2 agrees at 8 bases. In germline, CDR1 is LNHNV, CDR2 YYDKDF (reference sequence). Germline trimming cut 3 bases from V and 0 bases from J; bases unmatched to any gene: 2. CDR3 length equals 15 residues.

The J gene is TRBJ2-7, the V gene TRBV18; tentative D call: TRBD1 (5 bases). The ends were cut back, 5 bases at V and 2 bases at J, with 16 bases in the middle. This CDR3 contains 15 residues. CDR1 is KGHSH, CDR2 LQKENI, per germline. The CDR3 DNA follows: TGTGCCAGCTCAAGGGCCCAAGGGGTCCCCTACGAGCAGTACTTC. It codes for CASSRAQGVPYEQYF.

V usage is TRBV14 and J usage is TRBJ1-3, with D unresolved. Germline CDR1 reads SGHDN; CDR2 reads FVKESK. The ends were cut back, 5 bases at V and 0 bases at J, with 5 bases in the middle. There are 13 residues in the CDR3. CDR3 sequence reads: CASSGISGNTIYF. CDR3 bases: TGTGCCAGCAGCGGTATCTCTGGAAACACCATATATTTT.

This chain joins TRBV5-1 and TRBJ2-1; 10 bases fit TRBD2. Germline values: CDR1 SGHRS, CDR2 YFSETQ. CDR3 size: 19 residues. Trimming at V came to 1 base and at J to 6 bases, leaving 16 bases not matched to a gene. CDR3 amino acids: CASSLRSSGSLVVINEQFF. CDR3 sequence (DNA): TGCGCCAGCAGCTTGCGGTCTAGCGGGAGCTTGGTGGTGATCAATGAGCAGTTCTTC.